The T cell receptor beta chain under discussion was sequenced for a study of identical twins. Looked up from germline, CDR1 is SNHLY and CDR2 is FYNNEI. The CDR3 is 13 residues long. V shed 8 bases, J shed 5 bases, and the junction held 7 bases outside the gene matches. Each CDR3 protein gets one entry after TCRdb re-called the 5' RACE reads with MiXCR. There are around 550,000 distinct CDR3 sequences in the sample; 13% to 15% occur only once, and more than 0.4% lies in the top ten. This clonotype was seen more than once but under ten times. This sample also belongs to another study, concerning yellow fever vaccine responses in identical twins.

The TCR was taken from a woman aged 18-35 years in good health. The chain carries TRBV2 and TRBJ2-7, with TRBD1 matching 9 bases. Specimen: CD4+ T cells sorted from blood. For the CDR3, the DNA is TGTGCCAGCTTCCTGGACAGGGGCGACGAGCAGTACTTC. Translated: CASFLDRGDEQYF. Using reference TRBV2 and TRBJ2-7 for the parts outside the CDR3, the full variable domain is EPEVTQTPSHQVTQMGQEVILRCVPISNHLYFYWYRQILGQKVEFLVSFYNNEISEKSEIFDDQFSVERPDGSNFTLKIRSTKLEDSAMYFCASFLDRGDEQYFGPGTRLTVT.